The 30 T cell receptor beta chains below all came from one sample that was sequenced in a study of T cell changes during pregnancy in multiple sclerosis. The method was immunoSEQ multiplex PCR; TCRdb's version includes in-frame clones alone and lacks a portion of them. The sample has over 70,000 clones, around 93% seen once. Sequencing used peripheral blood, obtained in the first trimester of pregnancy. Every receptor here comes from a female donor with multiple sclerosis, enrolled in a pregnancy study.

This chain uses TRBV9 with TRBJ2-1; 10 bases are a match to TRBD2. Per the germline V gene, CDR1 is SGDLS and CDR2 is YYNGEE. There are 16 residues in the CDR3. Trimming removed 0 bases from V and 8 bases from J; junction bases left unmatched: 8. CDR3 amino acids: CASSVDIAGGLDEQFF. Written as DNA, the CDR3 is TGTGCCAGCAGCGTAGATATAGCGGGGGGTCTCGATGAGCAGTTCTTC.

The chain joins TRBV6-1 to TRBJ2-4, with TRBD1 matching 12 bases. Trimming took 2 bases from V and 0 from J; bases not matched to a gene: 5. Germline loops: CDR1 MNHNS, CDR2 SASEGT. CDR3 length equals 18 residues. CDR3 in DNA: TGTGCCAGCAGTGAAAGGGGACAGGGGGCCCTAGCCAAAAACATTCAGTACTTC. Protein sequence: CASSERGQGALAKNIQYF.

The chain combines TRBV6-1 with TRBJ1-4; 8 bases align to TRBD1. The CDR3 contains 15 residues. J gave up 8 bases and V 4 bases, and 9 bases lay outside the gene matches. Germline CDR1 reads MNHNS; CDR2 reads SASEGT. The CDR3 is CASSGSGGAGEKLFF. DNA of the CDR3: TGTGCCAGCAGTGGGTCAGGGGGCGCAGGGGAAAAACTGTTTTTT.

DNA of the CDR3: TGTGCCAGCTCACTACAGGGGAACACTGAAGCTTTCTTT. It is translated as CASSLQGNTEAFF. The gene calls are TRBV18 and TRBJ1-1, with D possibly TRBD1 on 6 matching bases. The germline gives CDR1 KGHSH, CDR2 LQKENI. Trimming took 4 bases from V and 1 from J, leaving 7 bases between them. The CDR3 has 13 residues.

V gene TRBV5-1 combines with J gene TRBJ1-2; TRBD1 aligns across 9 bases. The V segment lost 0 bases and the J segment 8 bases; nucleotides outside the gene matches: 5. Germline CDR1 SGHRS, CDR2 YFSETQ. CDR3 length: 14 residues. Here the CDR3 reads CASSLATGGDGYTF. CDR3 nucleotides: TGCGCCAGCAGCTTGGCCACAGGGGGCGACGGCTACACCTTC.

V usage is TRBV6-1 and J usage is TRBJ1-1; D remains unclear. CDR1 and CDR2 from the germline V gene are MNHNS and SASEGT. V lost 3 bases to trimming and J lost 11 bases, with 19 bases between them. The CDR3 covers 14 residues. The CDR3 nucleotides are TGTGCCAGCAGTGACCTCCCTGAGGCTCCCGGGGCTTTCTTT. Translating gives CASSDLPEAPGAFF.

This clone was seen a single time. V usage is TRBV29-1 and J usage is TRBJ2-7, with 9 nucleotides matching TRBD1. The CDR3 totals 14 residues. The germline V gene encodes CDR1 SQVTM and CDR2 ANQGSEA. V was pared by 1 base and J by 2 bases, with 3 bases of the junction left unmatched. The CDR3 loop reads CSVEGTGEPYEQYF. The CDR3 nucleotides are TGCAGCGTTGAAGGGACAGGGGAGCCCTACGAGCAGTACTTC.

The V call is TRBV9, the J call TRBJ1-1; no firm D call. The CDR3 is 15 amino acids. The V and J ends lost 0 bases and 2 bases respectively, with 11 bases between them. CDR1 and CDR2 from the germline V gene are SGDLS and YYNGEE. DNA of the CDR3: TGTGCCAGCAGCGTAGGGGAGGGAATCAACACTGAAGCTTTCTTT. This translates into CASSVGEGINTEAFF.

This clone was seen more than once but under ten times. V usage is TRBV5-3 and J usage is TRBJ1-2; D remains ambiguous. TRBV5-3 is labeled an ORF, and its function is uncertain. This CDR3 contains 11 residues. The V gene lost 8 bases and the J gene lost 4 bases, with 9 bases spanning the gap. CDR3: CASSHSYGYTF. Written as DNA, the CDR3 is TGTGCCAGCAGTCACAGCTATGGCTACACCTTC.

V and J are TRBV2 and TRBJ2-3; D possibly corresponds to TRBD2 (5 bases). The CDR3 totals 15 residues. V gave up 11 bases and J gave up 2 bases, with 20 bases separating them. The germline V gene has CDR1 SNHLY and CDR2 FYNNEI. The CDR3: CASLEDGAVTDTQYF. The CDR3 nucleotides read TGTGCCTCACTAGAAGACGGAGCAGTCACAGATACGCAGTATTTT.

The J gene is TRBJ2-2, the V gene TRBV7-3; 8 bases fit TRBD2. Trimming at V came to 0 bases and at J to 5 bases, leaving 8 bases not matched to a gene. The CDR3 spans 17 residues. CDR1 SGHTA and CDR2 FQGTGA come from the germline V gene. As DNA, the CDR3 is TGTGCCAGCAGCTTAACTTTGACTAGCGAGATGACCGGGGAGCTGTTTTTT. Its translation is CASSLTLTSEMTGELFF.

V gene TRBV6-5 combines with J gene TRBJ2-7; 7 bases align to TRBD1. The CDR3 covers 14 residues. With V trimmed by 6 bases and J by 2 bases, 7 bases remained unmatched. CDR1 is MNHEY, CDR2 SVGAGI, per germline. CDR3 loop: CASRRGQVPYEQYF. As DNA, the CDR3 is TGTGCCAGCAGACGAGGACAGGTCCCCTACGAGCAGTACTTC.

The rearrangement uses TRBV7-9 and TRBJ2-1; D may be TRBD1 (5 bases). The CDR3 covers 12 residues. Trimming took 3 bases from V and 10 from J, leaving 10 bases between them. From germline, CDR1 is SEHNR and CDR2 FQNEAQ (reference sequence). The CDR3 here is CASSFQGSEQFF. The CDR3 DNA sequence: TGTGCCAGCAGCTTTCAGGGAAGCGAGCAGTTCTTC.

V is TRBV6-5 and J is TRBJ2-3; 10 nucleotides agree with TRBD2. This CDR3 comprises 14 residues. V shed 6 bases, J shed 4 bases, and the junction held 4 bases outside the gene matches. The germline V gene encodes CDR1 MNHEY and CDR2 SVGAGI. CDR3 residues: CASSIAGGSDTQYF. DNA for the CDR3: TGTGCCAGCAGCATAGCGGGGGGCTCAGATACGCAGTATTTT.

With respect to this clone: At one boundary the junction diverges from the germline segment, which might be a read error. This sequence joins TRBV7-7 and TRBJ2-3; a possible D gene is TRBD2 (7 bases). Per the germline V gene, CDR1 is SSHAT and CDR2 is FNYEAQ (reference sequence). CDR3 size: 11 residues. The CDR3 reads CASARGSGEDF. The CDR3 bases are TGTGCTAGCGCTAGGGGGAGCGGGGAAGATTTT.

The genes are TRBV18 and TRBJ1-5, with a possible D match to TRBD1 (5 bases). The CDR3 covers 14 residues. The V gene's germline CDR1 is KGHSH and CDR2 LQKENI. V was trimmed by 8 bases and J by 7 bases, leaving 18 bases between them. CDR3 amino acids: CASRPWGGEQPQHF. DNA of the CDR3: TGTGCCAGCCGCCCCTGGGGGGGGGAACAGCCCCAGCATTTT.

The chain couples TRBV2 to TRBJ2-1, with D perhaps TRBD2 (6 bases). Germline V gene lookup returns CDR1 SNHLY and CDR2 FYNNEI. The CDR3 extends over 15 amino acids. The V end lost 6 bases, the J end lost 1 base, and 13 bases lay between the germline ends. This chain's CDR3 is CASSPRGSSYNEQFF. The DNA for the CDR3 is TGTGCCAGCAGCCCTCGGGGGTCTTCCTACAATGAGCAGTTCTTC.

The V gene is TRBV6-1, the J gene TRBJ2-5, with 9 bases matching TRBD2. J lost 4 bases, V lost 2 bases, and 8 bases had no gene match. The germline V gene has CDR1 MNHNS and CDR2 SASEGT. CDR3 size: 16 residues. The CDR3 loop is CASSEQAGGHGETQYF. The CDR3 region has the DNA TGTGCCAGCAGTGAACAGGCGGGGGGGCACGGAGAGACCCAGTACTTC.

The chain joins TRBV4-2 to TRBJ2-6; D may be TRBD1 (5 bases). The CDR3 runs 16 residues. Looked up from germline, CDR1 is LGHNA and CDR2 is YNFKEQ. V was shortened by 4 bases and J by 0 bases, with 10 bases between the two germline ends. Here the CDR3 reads CASSLLRGSGANVLTF. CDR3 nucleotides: TGTGCCAGCAGCCTCCTTAGGGGCTCTGGGGCCAACGTCCTGACTTTC.

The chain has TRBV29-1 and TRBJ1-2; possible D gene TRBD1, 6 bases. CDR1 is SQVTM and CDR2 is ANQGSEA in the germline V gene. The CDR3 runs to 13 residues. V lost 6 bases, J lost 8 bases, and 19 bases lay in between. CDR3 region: CSVGAILLEGYTF. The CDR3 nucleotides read TGCAGCGTGGGGGCTATACTCTTAGAAGGCTACACCTTC.

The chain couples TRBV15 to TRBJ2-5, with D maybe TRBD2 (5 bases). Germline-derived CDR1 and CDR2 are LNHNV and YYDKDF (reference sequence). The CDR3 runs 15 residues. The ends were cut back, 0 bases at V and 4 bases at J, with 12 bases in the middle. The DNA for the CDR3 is TGTGCCACCAGCAGAGAAGGAGGAAAGGCAGAGACCCAGTACTTC. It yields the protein CATSREGGKAETQYF.

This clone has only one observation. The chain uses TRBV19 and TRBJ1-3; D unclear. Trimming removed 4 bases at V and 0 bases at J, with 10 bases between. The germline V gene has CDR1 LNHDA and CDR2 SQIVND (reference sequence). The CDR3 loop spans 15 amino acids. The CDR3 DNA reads TGTGCCAGTAGTACCGCCGGGATCTCTGGAAACACCATATATTTT. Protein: CASSTAGISGNTIYF.

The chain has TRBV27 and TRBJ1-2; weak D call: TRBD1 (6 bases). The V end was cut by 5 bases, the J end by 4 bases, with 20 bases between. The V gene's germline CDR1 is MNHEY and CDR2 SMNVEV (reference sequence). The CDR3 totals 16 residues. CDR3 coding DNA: TGTGCCAGCAGTCTGGCCGCCTCACAAGGGGGCTATGGCTACACCTTC. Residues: CASSLAASQGGYGYTF.

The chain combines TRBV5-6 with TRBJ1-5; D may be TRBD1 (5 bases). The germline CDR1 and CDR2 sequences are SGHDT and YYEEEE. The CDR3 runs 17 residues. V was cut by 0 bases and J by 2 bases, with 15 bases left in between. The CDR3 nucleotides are TGTGCCAGCAGCTTGGCTGAGCAGGGATGGGGCAATCAGCCCCAGCATTTT. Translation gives CASSLAEQGWGNQPQHF.

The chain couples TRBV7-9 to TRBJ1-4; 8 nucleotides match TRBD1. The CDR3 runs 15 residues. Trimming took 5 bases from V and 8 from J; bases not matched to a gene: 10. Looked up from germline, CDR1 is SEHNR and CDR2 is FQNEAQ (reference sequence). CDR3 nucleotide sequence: TGTGCCAGCAGCGGACACAGGGGGGGCGACGAAAAACTGTTTTTT. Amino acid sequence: CASSGHRGGDEKLFF.

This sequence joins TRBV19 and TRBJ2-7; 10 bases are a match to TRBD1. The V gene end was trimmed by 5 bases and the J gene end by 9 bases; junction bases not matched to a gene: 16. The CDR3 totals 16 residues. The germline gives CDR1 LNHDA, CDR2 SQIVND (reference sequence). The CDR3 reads CASSALFRTGGFSQYF. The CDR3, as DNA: TGTGCCAGTAGTGCGCTGTTCAGGACAGGGGGATTCTCGCAGTACTTC.

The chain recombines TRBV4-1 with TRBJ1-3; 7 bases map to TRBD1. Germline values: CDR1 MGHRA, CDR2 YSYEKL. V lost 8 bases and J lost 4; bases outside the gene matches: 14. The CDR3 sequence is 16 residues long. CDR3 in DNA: TGCGCCAGCGGACCTGTGACAGGGACCGAAGGAAACACCATATATTTT. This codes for CASGPVTGTEGNTIYF.

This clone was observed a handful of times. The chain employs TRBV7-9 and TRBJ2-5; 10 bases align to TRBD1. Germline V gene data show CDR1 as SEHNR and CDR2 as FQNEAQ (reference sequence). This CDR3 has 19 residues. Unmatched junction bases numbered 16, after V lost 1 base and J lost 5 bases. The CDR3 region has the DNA TGTGCCAGCAGCTTAGTGTCTCTCGGGACAGGGGCCCTCGCCGAGACCCAGTACTTC. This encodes CASSLVSLGTGALAETQYF. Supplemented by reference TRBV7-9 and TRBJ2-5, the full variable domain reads DTGVSQNPRHKITKRGQNVTFRCDPISEHNRLYWYRQTLGQGPEFLTYFQNEAQLEKSRLLSDRFSAERPKGSFSTLEIQRTEQGDSAMYLCASSLVSLGTGALAETQYFGPGTRLLVL.

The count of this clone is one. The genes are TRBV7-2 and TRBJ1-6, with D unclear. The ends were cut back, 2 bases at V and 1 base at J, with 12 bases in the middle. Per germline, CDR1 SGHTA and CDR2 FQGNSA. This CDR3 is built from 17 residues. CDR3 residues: CASSLISGQSYNSPLHF. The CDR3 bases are TGTGCCAGCAGCTTAATTAGCGGGCAGTCCTATAATTCACCCCTCCACTTT.

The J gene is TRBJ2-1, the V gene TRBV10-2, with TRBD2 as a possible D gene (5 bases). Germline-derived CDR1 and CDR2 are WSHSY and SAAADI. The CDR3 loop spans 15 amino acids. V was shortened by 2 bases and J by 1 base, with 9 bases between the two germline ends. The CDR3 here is CASSEAGASYNEQFF. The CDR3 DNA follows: TGCGCCAGCAGTGAGGCGGGTGCTTCCTACAATGAGCAGTTCTTC.